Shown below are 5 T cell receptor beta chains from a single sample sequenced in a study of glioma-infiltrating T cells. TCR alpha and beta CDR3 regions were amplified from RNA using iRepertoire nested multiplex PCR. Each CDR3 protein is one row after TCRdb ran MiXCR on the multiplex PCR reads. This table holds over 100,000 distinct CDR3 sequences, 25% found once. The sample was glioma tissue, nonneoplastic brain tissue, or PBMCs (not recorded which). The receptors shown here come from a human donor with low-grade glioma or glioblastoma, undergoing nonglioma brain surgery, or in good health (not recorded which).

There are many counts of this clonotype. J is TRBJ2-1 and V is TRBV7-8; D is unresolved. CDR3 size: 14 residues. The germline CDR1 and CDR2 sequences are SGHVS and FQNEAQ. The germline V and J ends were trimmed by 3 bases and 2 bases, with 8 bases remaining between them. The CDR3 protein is CASSFGRTYNEQFF. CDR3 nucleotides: TGTGCCAGCAGCTTCGGGCGAACCTACAATGAGCAGTTCTTC.

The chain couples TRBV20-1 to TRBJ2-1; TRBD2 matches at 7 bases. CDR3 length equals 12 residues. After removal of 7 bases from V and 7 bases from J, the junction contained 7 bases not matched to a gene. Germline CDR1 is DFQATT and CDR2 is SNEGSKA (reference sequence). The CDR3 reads CSGLGGSNEQFF. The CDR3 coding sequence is TGCAGTGGATTGGGAGGGTCGAATGAGCAGTTCTTC.

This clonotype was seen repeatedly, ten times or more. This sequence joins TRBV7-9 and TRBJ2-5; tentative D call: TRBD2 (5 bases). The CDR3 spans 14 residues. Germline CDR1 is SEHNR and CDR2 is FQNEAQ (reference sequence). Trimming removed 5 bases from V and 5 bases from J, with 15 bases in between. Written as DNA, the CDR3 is TGTGCCAGCAGCCCGAGGGTGGTGGTTGAGACCCAGTACTTC. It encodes CASSPRVVVETQYF.

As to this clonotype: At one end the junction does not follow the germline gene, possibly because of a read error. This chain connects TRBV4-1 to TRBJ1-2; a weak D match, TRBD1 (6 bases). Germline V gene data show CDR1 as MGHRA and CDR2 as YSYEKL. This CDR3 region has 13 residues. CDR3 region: CARSPRGGDGYTF. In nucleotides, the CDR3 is TGCGCCAGAAGCCCCCGCGGGGGCGATGGCTACACCTTC.

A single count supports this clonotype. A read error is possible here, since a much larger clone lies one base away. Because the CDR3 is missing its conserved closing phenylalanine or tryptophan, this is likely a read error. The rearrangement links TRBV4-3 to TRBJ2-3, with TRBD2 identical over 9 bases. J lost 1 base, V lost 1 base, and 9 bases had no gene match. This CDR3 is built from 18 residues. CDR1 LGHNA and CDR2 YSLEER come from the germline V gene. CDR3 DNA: TGCGCCAGCAGCCAAGCGGCTAGCGGGGAGGGTGGCACAGATACGCAGTATTCT. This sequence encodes CASSQAASGEGGTDTQYS.